This TCR beta chain was sequenced for a study of regulatory T cells in long-lasting Graves disease. Study-wide context: Treatment with antithyroid drugs for over 5 years, together with positive TSH receptor antibodies, meant persistent Graves' disease.

V was trimmed by 0 bases and J by 0 bases, leaving 15 bases between them. CDR1 and CDR2 (germline): SGHVS, FQNEAQ. This CDR3 contains 17 residues. This clonotype was seen many times. The time point was: persistent/refractory GD, antithyroid drugs over 5 years with positive TRAb. Extracted PBMC RNA gave rise to the TCR library. iRepertoire HTBI primers and Arm-PCR of CDR3 regions built TCR beta libraries. TCRdb used MiXCR to reprocess the multiplex PCR reads, holding one entry per CDR3 protein. This sample carries around 450,000 distinct CDR3 sequences, about a fifth of them seen once, and the ten largest clones take less than 9%.

The chain combines TRBV7-8 with TRBJ2-7; D gene uncertain. Specimen: peripheral blood mononuclear cells (PBMCs), collected when the disease was refractory, from a patient treated with antithyroid drugs. This TCR came from a female donor with Graves disease. The CDR3 loop reads CASSLATGPISSYEQYF. CDR3 coding DNA: TGTGCCAGCAGCTTAGCTACCGGGCCCATCAGCTCCTACGAGCAGTACTTC.